This T cell receptor beta chain was captured in a study of vaccination effects on CD4 cells after COVID-19. Study information: After the second dose, samples were taken at median day 72.

Produced via immunoSEQ multiplex PCR; TCRdb's table is partial and in-frame only. The data hold some 50,000 clones, with about 70% observed a single time. With regard to this clone: Its specificity is unknown.

Before any sequencing was done, the ViraFEST assay used viral peptide pools to expand antigen-specific CD4+ T cells. When less than 11 days of culture had elapsed, CD4+ T cells were isolated. Each participant was administered two doses of either the BNT162b2 or the mRNA-1273 vaccine. According to the study, vaccine recipients showed no prior SARS-CoV-2 infection and negative nucleocapsid antibodies. The authors replaced half the medium with IL-2 medium on days 3 and 7. Material: CD4+ T cells from PBMCs cultured with HCoV-OC43 spike peptides, obtained after COVID-19 vaccination. Subset given: HCoV-OC43 spike overlapping peptide pool stimulation. The receptor's source is a human donor who received a COVID-19 vaccine.

The CDR3 here is CASSLYAGFSPLHF. The CDR3 nucleotides read TGTGCCAGCAGCTTGTACGCGGGTTTCTCACCCCTCCACTTT. The rearrangement uses TRBV5-6 and TRBJ1-6; no clear D gene. V lost 1 base and J 10 bases, leaving 12 bases between the germline ends. The CDR3 sequence is 14 residues long. In germline, CDR1 is SGHDT, CDR2 YYEEEE.